Listed below are T cell receptor beta chains from one sample, sequenced in a study of blood T cells in healthy people across ages. TCRdb processed the 5' RACE reads anew with MiXCR; each CDR3 protein has one entry. The sample has hundreds of thousands of distinct CDR3 sequences; roughly 21% are singletons. Sequencing was carried out using blood. Receptor source: a man in his sixties or seventies in good health. Both conserved end residues are part of each CDR3. The D gene is left open where the match is weak. Not every row has a clone size; where given, it reads once, few, many or a size class.

clone size	J gene	V gene	D gene	CDR3 DNA	CDR3 protein
few	TRBJ2-7	TRBV29-1	TRBD1	TGCAGCGGCAACAGGGGCGACGAGCAGTACTTC	CSGNRGDEQYF
.	TRBJ1-5	TRBV29-1	.	TGCAGCGTAGAAATACAGGGTAGCAATCAGCCCCAGCATTTT	CSVEIQGSNQPQHF
few	TRBJ2-7	TRBV7-2	.	TGTGCCAGCAGCTTATACGAAGGGCAGTACTTC	CASSLYEGQYF
.	TRBJ1-1	TRBV29-1	TRBD1	TGCAGCGTACTATCAGGGGGCACTGAAGCTTTCTTT	CSVLSGGTEAFF
.	TRBJ1-6	TRBV7-9	.	TGTGCCAGCAGCTTAGAACGGACCAATTCACCCCTCCACTTT	CASSLERTNSPLHF
few	TRBJ2-2	TRBV7-9	TRBD2	TGTGCCAGCAGCAACGGACTAGCAGGCACCGGGGAGCTGTTTTTT	CASSNGLAGTGELFF
.	TRBJ2-5	TRBV20-1	.	TGCAGTGCTCCAATCCTAGGTCTGGGGACCCAGTACTTC	CSAPILGLGTQYF
.	TRBJ2-1	TRBV10-3	TRBD1	TGTGCCATCAGAGACTTCAGGGGGCATGGTGAGCAGTTCTTC	CAIRDFRGHGEQFF
.	TRBJ2-1	TRBV21-1	.	TGTGCCAGCAGCAAAACCGGGAGGGCAGGGGTTGAGCAGTTCTTC	CASSKTGRAGVEQFF
few	TRBJ1-6	TRBV6-5	.	TGTGCCAGCAGTTACGCCCCGCCTGGGGCAAGTAATTCACCCCTCCACTTT	CASSYAPPGASNSPLHF
many	TRBJ1-2	TRBV7-7	.	TGTGCTAGCAGCCGGGGCCGTTCCTATGGCTACACCTTC	CASSRGRSYGYTF
.	TRBJ2-2	TRBV7-9	.	TGTGCCAGCAGGGAGGGCGACACCGGGGAGCTGTTTTTT	CASREGDTGELFF
few	TRBJ1-2	TRBV4-3	.	TGCGCCAGCAGCCAAAGCGATAGGCGACTTGGCTACACCTTC	CASSQSDRRLGYTF
.	TRBJ2-1	TRBV29-1	TRBD2	TGCAGCGTTGAGATAGCGGGAGTGTACAATGAGCAGTTCTTC	CSVEIAGVYNEQFF
many	TRBJ2-7	TRBV7-2	TRBD2	TGTGCCAGCAGCTTTCGGACTAGCGGCTCCTACGAGCAGTACTTC	CASSFRTSGSYEQYF
many	TRBJ2-5	TRBV20-1	.	TGCAGTGTCTGGTTACCGGCCCAAGAGACCCAGTACTTC	CSVWLPAQETQYF
many	TRBJ2-3	TRBV29-1	.	TGCAGCGTTGACCTCGCCCCGGGAGATACGCAGTATTTT	CSVDLAPGDTQYF
.	TRBJ1-5	TRBV4-1	.	TGCGCCAGCAGCCCATTTGCCCCGGGCACTGTGGATAGCAATCAGCCCCAGCATTTT	CASSPFAPGTVDSNQPQHF
.	TRBJ1-2	TRBV12-3/TRBV12-4	.	TGTGCCAGCAGTCCGGGCTTCTTCGGCTACACCTTC	CASSPGFFGYTF
many	TRBJ2-3	TRBV29-1	.	TGCAGCGTTGAAAAGTATCAGGGCGGTAGCACAGATACGCAGTATTTT	CSVEKYQGGSTDTQYF
many	TRBJ1-2	TRBV20-1	.	TGCAGTGCTAACCCCGGACAGACTCGCTATGGCTACACCTTC	CSANPGQTRYGYTF
.	TRBJ1-4	TRBV29-1	.	TGCAGCGGCCTTTCCGGTGAAAAACTGTTTTTT	CSGLSGEKLFF
.	TRBJ2-3	TRBV3-1	.	TGTGCCAGCAGCCAACGGGGTAGCGCAGATACGCAGTATTTT	CASSQRGSADTQYF
.	TRBJ2-5	TRBV10-3	.	TGTGCCATCACCCAGGGGTCTCAAGAGACCCGGTACTTC	CAITQGSQETRYF
.	TRBJ2-1	TRBV6-5	TRBD1	TGTGCCAGCACTCGACAGGGGGGGGGCAATGAGCAGTTCTTC	CASTRQGGGNEQFF
.	TRBJ2-3	TRBV5-1	TRBD1	TGCGCCAGCAGCTCTGAACAGATAACAGGGGCAGATACGCAGTATTTT	CASSSEQITGADTQYF
few	TRBJ2-2	TRBV5-1	.	TGCGCCAGCTGCCAACCTCCGAACACCGGGGAGCTGTTTTTT	CASCQPPNTGELFF
.	TRBJ2-7	TRBV29-1	TRBD2	TGCAGCGTTACCCGGGGGGGGTACTACGAGCAGTACTTC	CSVTRGGYYEQYF
few	TRBJ2-5	TRBV21-1	.	TGTGCCAGCAGCAAAGGTCCGGGACAGGCGTACCAAGAGACCCAGTACTTC	CASSKGPGQAYQETQYF
.	TRBJ2-1	TRBV14	.	TGTGCCAGCAGCCAAGTCGCAGGGGCCGGGAATGAGCAGTTCTTC	CASSQVAGAGNEQFF
.	TRBJ2-2	TRBV15	TRBD2	TGTGCCACCACTTGGACTAGCGGGAATGCCGGGGAGCTGTTTTTT	CATTWTSGNAGELFF
.	TRBJ2-5	TRBV21-1	.	TGTGCCAGCAGCCCGAGGGGCTTTATACAAGAGACCCAGTACTTC	CASSPRGFIQETQYF
.	TRBJ2-3	TRBV5-1	.	TGCGCCAGCAGGAACCAGGGATATGCTAGCACAGATACGCAGTATTTT	CASRNQGYASTDTQYF
once	TRBJ1-4	TRBV11-2	TRBD1	TGTGCCAGCAGCGATCAGGGACAGGCTGAAAAACTGTTTTTT	CASSDQGQAEKLFF
few	TRBJ1-2	TRBV5-1	TRBD1	TGCGCCAGCAGCTACGGGACAGCTACTAACTATGGCTACACCTTC	CASSYGTATNYGYTF
.	TRBJ2-5	TRBV20-1	TRBD2	TGCAGTGCGGACCCCGGGGGGAGGGTCCAAGAGACCCAGTACTTC	CSADPGGRVQETQYF
.	TRBJ2-3	TRBV2	.	TGTGCCAGCAGTAGGGGATCCGCGGGCACAGATACGCAGTATTTT	CASSRGSAGTDTQYF
.	TRBJ2-5	TRBV9	.	TGTGCCAGCAGCGGGTACGGGACACCTCAAGAGACCCAGTACTTC	CASSGYGTPQETQYF
.	TRBJ2-3	TRBV29-1	TRBD1	TGCAGCGACCGACAGGGCAACACAGATACGCAGTATTTT	CSDRQGNTDTQYF
.	TRBJ1-3	TRBV12-3/TRBV12-4	.	TGTGCCAGCAGTTTGTACCGGAACTCTGGAAACACCATATATTTT	CASSLYRNSGNTIYF
.	TRBJ2-7	TRBV5-1	TRBD2	TGCGCCAGCAGCTTGATTACTAGCGGATTCTACGAGCAGTACTTC	CASSLITSGFYEQYF
few	TRBJ2-5	TRBV6-5	.	TGTGCCAGCACCGGGATAGCCGGGCCCCAAGAGACCCAGTACTTC	CASTGIAGPQETQYF